A selection of T cell receptor beta chains follows, all from one sample in a study of T cells in narcolepsy. The repertoire was sequenced with immunoSEQ multiplex PCR; TCRdb's copy has only in-frame clones and lacks some. The sample lists about 34,000 clones, approximately 78% seen once, with roughly 2.5% in the top ten. Sequences were obtained from CD45RA- memory CD4+ T cells from PBMCs. These receptors were taken from a human donor with narcolepsy. Both conserved end residues are part of each CDR3. Fields, in order: D gene, J gene, V gene, CDR3 protein. The D gene is left open where the match is weak.

d_call: NA; j_call: TRBJ2-6; v_call: TRBV6-1; cdr3_aa: CASSEYGISSGANVLTF
d_call: NA; j_call: TRBJ2-7; v_call: TRBV2; cdr3_aa: CASRNLITVYEQYF
d_call: NA; j_call: TRBJ1-1; v_call: TRBV6-5; cdr3_aa: CASSYGSGLVHTEAFF
d_call: NA; j_call: TRBJ2-6; v_call: TRBV18; cdr3_aa: CASSPIEGVAGANVLTF
d_call: NA; j_call: TRBJ1-1; v_call: TRBV2; cdr3_aa: CASSDLLATPEAFF
d_call: NA; j_call: TRBJ1-6; v_call: TRBV11-2; cdr3_aa: CASSTSTAYNSPLHF
d_call: NA; j_call: TRBJ1-1; v_call: TRBV11-2; cdr3_aa: CASSLNRDTEAFF
d_call: NA; j_call: TRBJ2-1; v_call: TRBV21-1; cdr3_aa: CASSKVQRDRGYNEQFF
d_call: TRBD2; j_call: TRBJ2-2; v_call: TRBV6-1; cdr3_aa: CASSETSGGTGELFF
d_call: TRBD1; j_call: TRBJ2-5; v_call: TRBV6-1; cdr3_aa: CASSWTGDRGETQYF
d_call: TRBD1; j_call: TRBJ2-7; v_call: TRBV13; cdr3_aa: CASSPKVDRAEQYF
d_call: TRBD2; j_call: TRBJ2-7; v_call: TRBV29-1; cdr3_aa: CSVGLAGGHEQYF
d_call: TRBD1; j_call: TRBJ2-3; v_call: TRBV29-1; cdr3_aa: CSVRQGGTDTQYF
d_call: TRBD1; j_call: TRBJ2-7; v_call: TRBV10-3; cdr3_aa: CAISQGQLRSEQYF
d_call: NA; j_call: TRBJ1-5; v_call: TRBV6-1; cdr3_aa: CASSELKGGSNQPQHF
d_call: TRBD1; j_call: TRBJ1-1; v_call: TRBV7-3; cdr3_aa: CASGQAVITEAFF
d_call: NA; j_call: TRBJ1-4; v_call: TRBV7-9; cdr3_aa: CASSLPGIEKLFF
d_call: NA; j_call: TRBJ2-3; v_call: TRBV6-1; cdr3_aa: CASRTREITDTQYF
d_call: NA; j_call: TRBJ2-3; v_call: TRBV5-1; cdr3_aa: CVSSSRYTASTDTQYF
d_call: NA; j_call: TRBJ2-3; v_call: TRBV5-1; cdr3_aa: CASYQGVETDTQYF
d_call: NA; j_call: TRBJ1-2; v_call: TRBV18; cdr3_aa: CASSPKDGVGYTF
d_call: NA; j_call: TRBJ2-5; v_call: TRBV30; cdr3_aa: CAWSPGRWGVETQYF
d_call: TRBD2; j_call: TRBJ2-1; v_call: TRBV4-3; cdr3_aa: CASSQLLAGGEQFF
d_call: NA; j_call: TRBJ1-4; v_call: TRBV7-2; cdr3_aa: CASSLERREKLFF
d_call: NA; j_call: TRBJ1-2; v_call: TRBV7-2; cdr3_aa: CASSLGTPGGTYGYTF
d_call: NA; j_call: TRBJ2-7; v_call: TRBV2; cdr3_aa: CASRLLANTYEQYF
d_call: TRBD2; j_call: TRBJ2-5; v_call: TRBV18; cdr3_aa: CASSPPAGLEETQYF
d_call: TRBD2; j_call: TRBJ2-3; v_call: TRBV7-3; cdr3_aa: CASSLRGGASTDTQYF
d_call: NA; j_call: TRBJ2-7; v_call: TRBV6-5; cdr3_aa: CASSDGPPNDEQYF
d_call: NA; j_call: TRBJ1-5; v_call: TRBV11-2; cdr3_aa: CASSQGGQADQPQHF
d_call: NA; j_call: TRBJ2-3; v_call: TRBV5-8; cdr3_aa: CASRPAGADTQYF
d_call: TRBD1; j_call: TRBJ1-4; v_call: TRBV30; cdr3_aa: CAWSTGGGEKLFF
d_call: NA; j_call: TRBJ1-4; v_call: TRBV5-1; cdr3_aa: CASSLATNEKLFF
d_call: NA; j_call: TRBJ1-2; v_call: TRBV6-6; cdr3_aa: CASSPGNYGYTF
d_call: NA; j_call: TRBJ2-7; v_call: TRBV5-1; cdr3_aa: CASSPTAEGTYEQYF
d_call: NA; j_call: TRBJ2-5; v_call: TRBV5-4; cdr3_aa: CASSLASIGETQYF
d_call: NA; j_call: TRBJ1-6; v_call: TRBV7-2; cdr3_aa: CASSLIRASNSPLHF
d_call: TRBD2; j_call: TRBJ2-1; v_call: TRBV5-4; cdr3_aa: CASSLPTSGGANEQFF
d_call: TRBD2; j_call: TRBJ2-1; v_call: TRBV28; cdr3_aa: CASRRAGEFNNEQFF